Each of the 26 T cell receptor beta chains below was sequenced from the same sample in a study of blood T cell repertoires in COVID-19. Clones were read by immunoSEQ multiplex PCR, and TCRdb kept only the in-frame ones, dropping some. The profile shows some 130,000 clones, approximately 80% of them singletons. Sequenced sample: PBMCs or T cells enriched from blood (not recorded which). These receptors were taken from a woman aged 50 to 60 who had recovered from COVID-19.

The chain links TRBV7-9 to TRBJ2-5; 15 nucleotides line up with TRBD2. This CDR3 has 17 residues. The V gene's germline CDR1 is SEHNR and CDR2 FQNEAQ (reference sequence). Trimming took 5 bases from V and 5 from J; bases not matched to a gene: 9. The chain's CDR3 is CASSPGGLAGGPETQYF. CDR3 sequence (DNA): TGTGCCAGCAGCCCAGGAGGACTAGCGGGGGGGCCGGAGACCCAGTACTTC. The variable domain in full, with the rest retrieved from reference TRBV7-9 and TRBJ2-5, is DTGVSQNPRHKITKRGQNVTFRCDPISEHNRLYWYRQTLGQGPEFLTYFQNEAQLEKSRLLSDRFSAERPKGSFSTLEIQRTEQGDSAMYLCASSPGGLAGGPETQYFGPGTRLLVL.

This chain joins TRBV5-6 and TRBJ1-4; 7 bases are a match to TRBD1. CDR1 is SGHDT and CDR2 is YYEEEE in the germline V gene. This CDR3 spans 14 amino acids. Germline trimming cut 0 bases from V and 7 bases from J; bases unmatched to any gene: 3. This chain's CDR3 is CASSLGQGGEKLFF. The CDR3 DNA is TGTGCCAGCAGCTTGGGACAGGGAGGTGAAAAACTGTTTTTT.

The J gene is TRBJ2-7, the V gene TRBV28; TRBD1 matches 7 bases. The CDR3 sequence is 14 residues long. Trimming at V came to 2 bases and at J to 2 bases, leaving 3 bases not matched to a gene. Germline V lookup: CDR1 MDHEN, CDR2 SYDVKM. The CDR3 region is CASSLRGPTYEQYF. The CDR3 nucleotides read TGTGCCAGCAGTTTAAGGGGGCCTACCTACGAGCAGTACTTC.

V gene TRBV6-5 combines with J gene TRBJ2-1; the match to TRBD2 covers 9 bases. Germline CDR1 is MNHEY and CDR2 is SVGAGI. The CDR3 length is 14 residues. With 8 bases clipped from V and 7 bases from J, the junction kept 9 bases outside the gene matches. The CDR3: CASVGGTSQNEQFF. The CDR3 DNA is TGTGCCAGCGTGGGCGGGACTAGCCAAAATGAGCAGTTCTTC.

The V gene is TRBV9, the J gene TRBJ1-5, with D unresolved. Trimming cost V 1 base and J 9 bases, with 14 bases left between them. The CDR3 extends over 14 amino acids. CDR1 and CDR2 (germline): SGDLS, YYNGEE. This chain's CDR3 is CASSVFDTVPPQHF. The CDR3 DNA reads as TGTGCCAGCAGCGTATTCGACACCGTTCCGCCCCAGCATTTT. The full variable domain, its missing parts supplied by reference TRBV9 and TRBJ1-5, is DSGVTQTPKHLITATGQRVTLRCSPRSGDLSVYWYQQSLDQGLQFLIQYYNGEERAKGNILERFSAQQFPDLHSELNLSSLELGDSALYFCASSVFDTVPPQHFGDGTRLSIL.

This clone showed up just once. The chain combines TRBV9 with TRBJ2-5, with 8 positions matching TRBD1. J gave up 3 bases and V 4 bases, and 5 bases lay outside the gene matches. CDR3 size: 14 residues. The germline CDR1 and CDR2 sequences are SGDLS and YYNGEE. CDR3 DNA sequence: TGTGCCAGCAGCTTCACAGGGGGAGAAGAGACCCAGTACTTC. This codes for CASSFTGGEETQYF.

The chain employs TRBV28 and TRBJ1-1, with 10 bases aligning to TRBD1. Germline CDR1 is MDHEN and CDR2 is SYDVKM. The CDR3 extends over 16 amino acids. J gave up 5 bases and V 6 bases, and 12 bases lay outside the gene matches. CDR3 sequence: CASSPTGQGSWTEAFF. The DNA for the CDR3 is TGTGCCAGCAGCCCAACGGGACAGGGGAGTTGGACTGAAGCTTTCTTT. Drawing the rest from reference TRBV28 and TRBJ1-1, the complete variable domain is DVKVTQSSRYLVKRTGEKVFLECVQDMDHENMFWYRQDPGLGLRLIYFSYDVKMKEKGDIPEGYSVSREKKERFSLILESASTNQTSMYLCASSPTGQGSWTEAFFGQGTRLTVV.

V and J are TRBV19 and TRBJ1-2; TRBD1 is a possible D gene (5 bases). Germline CDR1 and CDR2: LNHDA and SQIVND (reference sequence). This CDR3 contains 14 residues. Trimming removed 2 bases from V and 4 bases from J, with 11 bases in between. DNA for the CDR3: TGTGCCAGTAGTATAAGAGAGGACATCTATGGCTACACCTTC. It encodes CASSIREDIYGYTF.

The chain is built from TRBV29-1 and TRBJ2-7, with 11 bases that match TRBD2. The J segment lost 1 base and the V segment lost 7 bases, leaving 3 bases of the junction unmatched. This CDR3 spans 13 amino acids. Germline CDR1 and CDR2: SQVTM and ANQGSEA. The CDR3 DNA is TGCAGCGCTGGGACTAGCGGTTCCTACGAGCAGTACTTC. Translating it yields CSAGTSGSYEQYF.

The chain employs TRBV12-3 or TRBV12-4 and TRBJ1-1, with unresolved D. The CDR3 covers 12 residues. The germline V and J ends were trimmed by 7 bases and 5 bases, with 11 bases remaining between them. Here the CDR3 reads CASKTSGTEAFF. In DNA, the CDR3 is TGTGCCAGCAAAACAAGCGGGACTGAAGCTTTCTTT.

This chain joins TRBV7-8 and TRBJ2-7; 7 bases fit TRBD1. The CDR3 length is 16 residues. CDR1 is SGHVS, CDR2 FQNEAQ, per germline. V gave up 4 bases and J gave up 4 bases; unmatched junction bases: 13. The CDR3: CASSSGAGTAIYEQYF. The CDR3 nucleotides are TGTGCCAGCAGCTCAGGAGCCGGGACAGCGATATACGAGCAGTACTTC.

This clone was seen a handful of times. The chain uses TRBV13 and TRBJ2-7; the D gene is possibly TRBD2 (6 bases). Per the germline V gene, CDR1 is PRHDT and CDR2 is FYEKMQ (reference sequence). Trimming pared 3 bases from V and 0 bases from J, leaving 12 bases between. The CDR3 has 15 amino acids. DNA for the CDR3: TGTGCCAGCAGCTTTACGCGCGGGAACTCCTACGAGCAGTACTTC. It is translated as CASSFTRGNSYEQYF.

This chain joins TRBV5-1 and TRBJ1-2; tentative D call: TRBD1 (5 bases). This CDR3 has 14 residues. Germline values: CDR1 SGHRS, CDR2 YFSETQ. V was trimmed by 0 bases and J by 2 bases, leaving 8 bases between them. CDR3 protein: CASSLGQLNYGYTF. The CDR3 DNA reads TGCGCCAGCAGCTTGGGACAGCTCAACTATGGCTACACCTTC. The variable domain in full, with the rest retrieved from reference TRBV5-1 and TRBJ1-2, is KAGVTQTPRYLIKTRGQQVTLSCSPISGHRSVSWYQQTPGQGLQFLFEYFSETQRNKGNFPGRFSGRQFSNSRSEMNVSTLELGDSALYLCASSLGQLNYGYTFGSGTRLTVV.

The V gene is TRBV28, the J gene TRBJ1-2; tentatively, D is TRBD1 (6 bases). V dropped 7 bases and J dropped 2 bases, with 14 bases sitting between them. The germline CDR1 and CDR2 sequences are MDHEN and SYDVKM. This CDR3 is 14 amino acids long. Here the CDR3 DNA reads TGTGCCAGCACCAAAGAGGGGGAAAACTATGGCTACACCTTC. Residues: CASTKEGENYGYTF.

The chain couples TRBV7-6 to TRBJ2-5, with 7 bases lining up with TRBD1. Unmatched junction bases numbered 11, after V lost 8 bases and J lost 5 bases. Germline V gene lookup returns CDR1 SGHVS and CDR2 FNYEAQ. The CDR3 has 14 residues. CDR3 bases: TGTGCCAGCTCTACAGGGGCTCTCTCCGAGACCCAGTACTTC. Translated: CASSTGALSETQYF.

This clone was recorded only once. This sequence joins TRBV29-1 and TRBJ2-7, with D possibly being TRBD2 (5 bases). The CDR3 is 14 amino acids. In germline, CDR1 is SQVTM, CDR2 ANQGSEA. Deletions cut 3 bases from V and 0 bases from J, with 12 bases between. The CDR3 spells CSVDLGTSSYEQYF. In DNA form, the CDR3 reads TGCAGCGTTGATTTAGGTACTAGCTCCTACGAGCAGTACTTC.

V gene TRBV11-2 combines with J gene TRBJ2-2; TRBD2 is a possible D gene (5 bases). This CDR3 is built from 12 residues. Looked up from germline, CDR1 is SGHAT and CDR2 is FQNNGV. Between the trimmed V and J ends, which lost 5 bases and 9 bases, there was a span of 10 bases. The CDR3 nucleotides are TGTGCCAGCAGCACAAGGACTCGGGAGCTGTTTTTT. Translating gives CASSTRTRELFF.

J is TRBJ2-6 and V is TRBV5-1; maybe TRBD2 (7 bases). Germline loops: CDR1 SGHRS, CDR2 YFSETQ. Trimming took off 5 bases at V and 1 base at J, with 19 bases between the two ends. The CDR3 is made up of 18 amino acids. The CDR3 protein is CASSRALGGGSGANVLTF. In DNA form, the CDR3 reads TGCGCCAGCAGTAGGGCCTTAGGGGGGGGATCTGGGGCCAACGTCCTGACTTTC. Complete variable domain (other parts from reference TRBV5-1 and TRBJ2-6): KAGVTQTPRYLIKTRGQQVTLSCSPISGHRSVSWYQQTPGQGLQFLFEYFSETQRNKGNFPGRFSGRQFSNSRSEMNVSTLELGDSALYLCASSRALGGGSGANVLTFGAGSRLTVL.

This clone appeared a few times. The chain carries TRBV9 and TRBJ1-4; no clear D gene. The CDR3 has 14 amino acids. Trimming took off 3 bases at V and 0 bases at J, with 6 bases between the two ends. CDR1 SGDLS and CDR2 YYNGEE come from the germline V gene. The CDR3 loop reads CASSDSATNEKLFF. The CDR3 DNA is TGTGCCAGCAGCGACAGTGCAACTAATGAAAAACTGTTTTTT.

The rearrangement uses TRBV2 and TRBJ2-1; 8 nucleotides line up with TRBD2. J lost 0 bases, V lost 1 base, and 2 bases had no gene match. Looked up from germline, CDR1 is SNHLY and CDR2 is FYNNEI. The CDR3 has 16 residues. The CDR3 sequence: CASSEDRGGSYNEQFF. The CDR3 nucleotides read TGTGCCAGCAGTGAAGATCGGGGGGGCTCCTACAATGAGCAGTTCTTC.

This clone was counted once. This rearrangement joins TRBV7-3 to TRBJ1-1, with D perhaps matching TRBD1 (5 bases). CDR3 length: 13 amino acids. Trimming cost V 5 bases and J 2 bases, with 9 bases left between them. Germline loops: CDR1 SGHTA, CDR2 FQGTGA. The chain's CDR3 is CASSVDRNTEAFF. DNA of the CDR3: TGTGCCAGCAGCGTCGACAGAAACACTGAAGCTTTCTTT.

This clone has more than one count but fewer than ten. The gene calls are TRBV25-1 and TRBJ2-7, with D unresolved. V was pared by 2 bases and J by 0 bases, with 11 bases between. Germline V gives CDR1 MGHDK, CDR2 SYGVNS. The CDR3 extends over 15 amino acids. The CDR3 sequence: CASSEGPGRSYEQYF. The CDR3 region has the DNA TGTGCCAGCAGTGAAGGTCCAGGCCGCTCCTACGAGCAGTACTTC.

The rearrangement links TRBV4-1 to TRBJ2-5, with TRBD1 as a possible D gene (5 bases). V was shortened by 1 base and J by 3 bases, with 12 bases between the two germline ends. The length of the CDR3 is 15 residues. Germline CDR1 MGHRA, CDR2 YSYEKL. The CDR3 coding sequence is TGCGCCAGCAGCCAAGGACCGACAGTGAAAGAGACCCAGTACTTC. It encodes CASSQGPTVKETQYF.

The rearrangement joins TRBV27 to TRBJ1-2; 8 bases are shared with TRBD1. The trim removed 5 bases at V and 4 bases at J, leaving 6 bases unmatched. Per the germline V gene, CDR1 is MNHEY and CDR2 is SMNVEV (reference sequence). This CDR3 is built from 14 residues. The CDR3 bases are TGTGCCAGCAGTCTCAGGGGGCTAGGCTATGGCTACACCTTC. The encoded protein is CASSLRGLGYGYTF.

The V and J genes are TRBV20-1 and TRBJ2-3; 9 bases match TRBD1. Trimming at V came to 3 bases and at J to 2 bases, leaving 12 bases not matched to a gene. The V gene's germline CDR1 is DFQATT and CDR2 SNEGSKA (reference sequence). This CDR3 region has 17 residues. Here the CDR3 reads CSASFPGTGPLTDTQYF. The CDR3, as DNA: TGCAGTGCTAGTTTCCCCGGGACAGGGCCTCTCACAGATACGCAGTATTTT.

This chain uses TRBV5-6 with TRBJ1-2, with unresolved D. The germline CDR1 and CDR2 sequences are SGHDT and YYEEEE. This CDR3 spans 13 amino acids. V lost 2 bases and J lost 5, with 10 bases in between. The CDR3 DNA is TGTGCCAGCAGCTTTCCCGCGGGGTATGGCTACACCTTC. It encodes CASSFPAGYGYTF.